The T cell receptor beta chain under discussion was sequenced for a study of T-cell memory formation after mild COVID-19. About the study: Largely, TCR clusters stayed within a single donor.

One entry per CDR3 protein, called by TCRdb with MiXCR from the 5' RACE reads. The data contain over 350,000 distinct CDR3 sequences, about 15% of them seen just once; the ten biggest clones take up approximately 21%. This CDR3 comprises 13 residues. CDR1 and CDR2 (germline): DFQATT, SNEGSKA (reference sequence). V lost 3 bases and J lost 4; bases outside the gene matches: 3. This clonotype was recorded a few times. This chain joins TRBV20-1 and TRBJ2-7; TRBD1 matches at 10 bases. The clonotype comes from a man aged 18 to 30 who had mild COVID-19 (a few samples of this study predate the infection). Cell type and time point are not known. Input material: PBMCs or a T cell subset sorted from them (not recorded which). The CDR3, as DNA: TGCAGTGCTAGTCGGGACAGGGGTTACGAGCAGTACTTC. It specifies CSASRDRGYEQYF.